One and the same sample provided the 17 T cell receptor beta chains below, sequenced in a study of T cells in women clearing cervical HPV infection. Produced via immunoSEQ multiplex PCR; TCRdb's table is partial and in-frame only. The sample is made up of under 45,000 clones, and the top ten hold 4.5% to 6% of it. The sequencing sample was made of blood buffy coat. The source of these receptors is a woman between 18 and 70 years old with a cervical HPV16 infection that either progressed to CIN3+ or cleared (not recorded which).

Of note for this clone: Sequencing ends 3 residues short of the CDR3 end; the germline J gene provides the rest. The rearrangement joins TRBV20-1 to TRBJ1-4, with TRBD1 matching over 8 bases. Losses at the gene ends were 5 bases for V and 8 bases for J; bases not matched to a gene: 10. The CDR3 is 14 residues long. CDR1 is DFQATT, CDR2 SNEGSKA, per germline (reference sequence). The CDR3 spells CSADRTGLSEKLFF. CDR3 DNA, as far as it was read: TGCAGTGCTGATCGGACAGGGCTGTCAGAAAAA.

As concerns this clone: The CDR3 end is not reached by the read, which stops 3 residues before it; the germline J gene fills it in. This rearrangement joins TRBV19 to TRBJ2-1; 9 bases agree with TRBD2. The germline V gene has CDR1 LNHDA and CDR2 SQIVND (reference sequence). Trimming cost V 6 bases and J 0 bases; bases outside gene matches: 6. The CDR3 is made up of 16 amino acids. This chain's CDR3 is CASSWRGGSSYNEQFF. Partial CDR3 DNA: TGTGCCAGTAGCTGGCGGGGGGGGAGCTCCTACAATGAG.

In the case of this clone: Read coverage stops 3 residues before the CDR3 terminus; the germline J gene supplies the remainder. The rearrangement uses TRBV7-2 and TRBJ2-5, with D unclear. V lost 4 bases and J 7 bases, leaving 10 bases between the germline ends. The CDR3 sequence is 12 residues long. Germline CDR1 and CDR2: SGHTA and FQGNSA. The sequenced part of the CDR3 DNA is TGTGCCAGCAGCTCCCCCACGGGGACC. Its protein product is CASSSPTGT. The CDR3, in full, reads CASSSPTGTQYF.

A word on this clone: Sequencing ends 3 residues short of the CDR3 end; the germline J gene provides the rest. The chain is built from TRBV23-1 and TRBJ2-7; D may be TRBD1 (6 bases). TRBV23-1 is an open reading frame, and its role is uncertain. V was pared by 4 bases and J by 0 bases, with 16 bases between. The CDR3 covers 16 residues. CDR3 loop: CASSPTGQRYSYEQYF. CDR3 DNA, as far as it was read: TGCGCCAGCAGTCCAACTGGACAGCGATACTCCTACGAG.

A remark on this clone: The read stops 3 residues short of the end of the CDR3; the missing end is completed from the germline J gene. The chain carries TRBV7-9 and TRBJ2-1; D unresolved. Germline assignment: CDR1 SEHNR and CDR2 FQNEAQ (reference sequence). The CDR3 covers 13 residues. With 1 base removed from V and 9 bases from J, the gap between germline ends came to 10 bases. CDR3 DNA, as far as it was read: TGTGCCAGCAGCTTAGGTCTTCCCAGTGAG. Amino acid sequence: CASSLGLPSE. The full CDR3 is CASSLGLPSEQFF.

Points on this clone: The CDR3 end falls 3 residues outside the read, so it is completed with the germline J gene. The chain employs TRBV2 and TRBJ2-5, with 11 nucleotides matching TRBD2. V was pared by 6 bases and J by 1 base, with 7 bases of the junction left unmatched. The CDR3 runs 16 residues. Germline V gene lookup returns CDR1 SNHLY and CDR2 FYNNEI. This chain's CDR3 is CASRVRGLAAQETQYF. The sequenced CDR3 bases are TGTGCCAGCAGGGTCCGGGGACTAGCGGCCCAAGAGACC.

On this clone: The CDR3 extends 3 residues past the end of the read, so its final part is completed from the germline J gene. The V and J genes are TRBV6-2 or TRBV6-3 and TRBJ2-5; TRBD1 aligns across 10 bases. The CDR3 runs 16 residues. After removal of 5 bases from V and 4 bases from J, the junction contained 10 bases not matched to a gene. Germline values: CDR1 MNHEY, CDR2 SVGEGT. The CDR3 protein is CASSLPGQGNVETQYF. CDR3 DNA (partial): TGTGCCAGCAGTCTCCCGGGACAGGGGAACGTAGAGACC.

Note on this clone: The DNA ends 3 residues before the CDR3 does, and the rest of the CDR3 is filled in from the germline J gene. The rearrangement links TRBV29-1 to TRBJ1-1; 8 nucleotides line up with TRBD1. The CDR3 totals 14 residues. Germline loops: CDR1 SQVTM, CDR2 ANQGSEA. Trimming took 7 bases from V and 3 from J; bases not matched to a gene: 10. The CDR3 here is CSARDRGFDTEAFF. CDR3 DNA (partial): TGCAGCGCCCGAGACAGGGGATTCGACACTGAA.

The CDR3 bases that were read are TGCAGTGCTCCATCGACTAGCGGGGGCAGCCCTCTCACAGATACG. Its protein is CSAPSTSGGSPLTDT. The CDR3 in full is CSAPSTSGGSPLTDTQYF. The V gene is TRBV20-1, the J gene TRBJ2-3; TRBD2 matches at 12 bases. Read data end 3 residues before the CDR3 end; the end is taken from the germline J gene. The V gene end was trimmed by 5 bases and the J gene end by 2 bases; junction bases not matched to a gene: 14. From germline, CDR1 is DFQATT and CDR2 SNEGSKA (reference sequence). This CDR3 spans 18 amino acids.

Details on this clone: This sample also contains other DNA sequences that code for the same CDR3. The sequenced CDR3 bases are TGTGCCAGCTCGCCGGAGATCCTTCCGGGGAAA. It yields the protein CASSPEILPGK. The CDR3, in full, reads CASSPEILPGKLFF. The chain is built from TRBV18 and TRBJ1-4; D gene unclear. Sequencing ends 3 residues short of the CDR3 end; the germline J gene provides the rest. Germline CDR1 reads KGHSH; CDR2 reads LQKENI. This CDR3 region has 14 residues.

As for this clone: The DNA ends 3 residues before the CDR3 does, and the rest of the CDR3 is filled in from the germline J gene. The rearrangement joins TRBV6-2 or TRBV6-3 to TRBJ2-7; 10 bases match TRBD1. V lost 5 bases, J lost 1 base, and 5 bases stayed unmatched. This CDR3 comprises 15 residues. Germline CDR1 MNHEY, CDR2 SVGEGT. The CDR3 bases that were read are TGTGCCAGCAGTCAACCGGGACAGGGGTCCTACGAG. Residues: CASSQPGQGSYE. The entire CDR3 reads CASSQPGQGSYEQYF.

In the case of this clone: Sequencing ends 3 residues short of the CDR3 end; the germline J gene provides the rest. The genes are TRBV2 and TRBJ1-2; D may be TRBD1 (5 bases). CDR3 size: 14 residues. The germline V gene has CDR1 SNHLY and CDR2 FYNNEI. The covered CDR3 bases are TGTGCCAGCAGTGAAGTAGCGGGGCCTCCGGGC. It encodes CASSEVAGPPG. The entire CDR3 sequence reads CASSEVAGPPGYTF.

With respect to this clone: The read ends 3 residues before the CDR3 terminus; that terminus is restored from the germline J gene. The chain is built from TRBV11-2 and TRBJ1-4, with 7 bases fitting TRBD1. The CDR3 loop spans 15 amino acids. Germline loops: CDR1 SGHAT, CDR2 FQNNGV. Trimming at V came to 3 bases and at J to 8 bases, leaving 9 bases not matched to a gene. This chain's CDR3 is CASSLGDRDEEKLFF. The CDR3 bases that were read are TGTGCCAGCAGCTTGGGGGACAGAGATGAAGAAAAA.

Remarks on this clone: The observed sequence ends 3 residues before the CDR3 terminus, with the missing tail filled in from the germline J gene. The chain carries TRBV28 and TRBJ2-1, with 9 bases that match TRBD2. This CDR3 has 15 amino acids. V shed 3 bases and J 9 bases; nucleotides not matched to a gene: 9. From germline, CDR1 is MDHEN and CDR2 SYDVKM. CDR3 DNA (partial): TGTGCCAGCAGTTTGCAGCGGGGGGTTGGGGGTGAG. This codes for CASSLQRGVGGE. The complete CDR3 sequence is CASSLQRGVGGEQFF.

As to this clone: From the germline J gene comes the end of the CDR3, since the read stops 3 residues before it. The J gene is TRBJ2-1, the V gene TRBV10-1, with TRBD2 identical over 14 bases. Germline V lookup: CDR1 WNHNN, CDR2 SYGVQD (reference sequence). V gave up 5 bases and J gave up 6 bases; unmatched junction bases: 6. This CDR3 spans 16 amino acids. CDR3 residues: CASSPRTSGGTNEQFF. CDR3 bases read: TGCGCCAGCAGTCCGCGGACTAGCGGGGGGACCAATGAG.

On this clone: Read sequence stops 3 residues before the CDR3 end, and the germline J gene provides the missing end. The J gene is TRBJ1-1, the V gene TRBV12-5; 12 nucleotides agree with TRBD1. Germline assignment: CDR1 LGHNT and CDR2 FRNRAP. This CDR3 contains 17 residues. After removal of 5 bases from V and 2 bases from J, the junction contained 9 bases not matched to a gene. The DNA read from the CDR3 is TGTGCTAGTGGTGCGGGACAGGGGGCGAGGGGCAACACTGAA. This codes for CASGAGQGARGNTE. The whole CDR3 protein is CASGAGQGARGNTEAFF.

For this clone: The read halts 3 residues ahead of the CDR3 end, with the missing end drawn from the germline J gene. This chain joins TRBV29-1 and TRBJ2-7; 9 bases fit TRBD2. CDR3 size: 12 residues. J gave up 3 bases and V 6 bases, and 3 bases lay outside the gene matches. Germline CDR1 SQVTM, CDR2 ANQGSEA. The part of the CDR3 DNA that was read is TGCAGCGTAAAGACTAGCGGCTACGAG. It codes for CSVKTSGYE. The whole CDR3 region reads CSVKTSGYEQYF.